This TCR beta chain was documented in a study of PD-1 and CTLA-4 blockade in melanoma. The table lists this clone with a count of one. CDR1 and CDR2 from the germline V gene are MNHNS and SASEGT. CDR3 size: 14 residues. The V and J ends lost 0 bases and 3 bases respectively, with 9 bases between them. This table comes from immunoSEQ multiplex PCR, and its TCRdb copy is limited to in-frame clones, with some not included. Altogether about 16,000 clones are present, about 70% being singletons, with the ten largest covering roughly 15%. The chain links TRBV6-1 to TRBJ2-7, with D possibly TRBD2 on 5 matching bases. The sequence came from a human donor with melanoma. The sequenced sample was CD8+ T cells from peripheral blood, obtained from a patient given anti-PD-1 treatment. CDR3 protein: CASSEAPTIYEQYF. DNA for the CDR3: TGTGCCAGCAGTGAAGCGCCGACTATCTACGAGCAGTACTTC.